The source of this TCR beta chain is a study of cytomegalovirus exposure and HLA in healthy donors. General study points: Earlier analysis found most TCR beta V segments productive about 90% or about 30% of the time. Later on, a genetic analysis was performed. It linked a missense variant in DCLRE1C with V- and J-gene trimming of TCR beta.

The germline V gene has CDR1 SQVTM and CDR2 ANQGSEA. Losses at the gene ends were 4 bases for V and 5 bases for J; bases not matched to a gene: 13. The CDR3 sequence is 16 residues long. There were likely unrecorded immune exposures, though donors were nominally healthy when sampled. Primers: 60 Vbeta forward and 13 Jbeta reverse. Generated by immunoSEQ multiplex PCR, the TCRdb table keeps only in-frame clones and is missing some. The sample holds under 150,000 clones, about 83% seen once. As concerns this clone: Its cognate antigen is unknown.

The J gene is TRBJ1-4, the V gene TRBV29-1; 7 bases align to TRBD1. The source material was PBMCs. The clonotype was recovered from a girl aged 2-9 years in good health and CMV-seronegative. The CDR3 coding sequence is TGCAGCGTTGGGGTGGTAGGTGAGACAGGGAATGAAAAACTGTTTTTT. Encoded protein: CSVGVVGETGNEKLFF.